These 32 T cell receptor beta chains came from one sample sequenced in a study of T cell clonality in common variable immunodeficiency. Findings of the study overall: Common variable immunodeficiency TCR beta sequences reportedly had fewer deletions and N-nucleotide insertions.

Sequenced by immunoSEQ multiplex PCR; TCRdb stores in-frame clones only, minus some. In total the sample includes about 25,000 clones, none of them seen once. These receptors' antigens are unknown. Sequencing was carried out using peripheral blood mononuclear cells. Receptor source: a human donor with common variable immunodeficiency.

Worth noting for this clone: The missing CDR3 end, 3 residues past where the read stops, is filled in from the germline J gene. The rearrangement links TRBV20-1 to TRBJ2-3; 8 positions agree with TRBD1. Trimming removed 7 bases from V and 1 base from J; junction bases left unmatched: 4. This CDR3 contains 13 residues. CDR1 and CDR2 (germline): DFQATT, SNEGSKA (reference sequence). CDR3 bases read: TGCAGTGTGAAGACAGGGGGCACAGATACG. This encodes CSVKTGGTDT. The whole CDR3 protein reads CSVKTGGTDTQYF.

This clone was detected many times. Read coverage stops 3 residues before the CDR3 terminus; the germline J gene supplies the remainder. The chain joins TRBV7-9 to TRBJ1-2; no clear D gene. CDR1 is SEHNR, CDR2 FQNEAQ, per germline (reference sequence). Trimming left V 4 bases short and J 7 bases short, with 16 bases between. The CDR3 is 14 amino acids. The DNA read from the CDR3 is TGTGCCAGCAGCTCTGAGTCGAGGGCGTCTGGC. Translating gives CASSSESRASG. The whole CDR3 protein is CASSSESRASGYTF.

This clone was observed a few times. CDR3 in amino acids: CASSLTADWPYEQYF. CDR3 bases read: TGTGCCAGCAGCTTAACTGCGGACTGGCCCTACGAG. This sequence joins TRBV7-9 and TRBJ2-7, with a tentative D call TRBD2 (5 bases). The sequence runs out 3 residues before the end of the CDR3; the remainder is reconstructed from the germline J gene. Trimming removed 2 bases at V and 2 bases at J, with 13 bases between. CDR1 is SEHNR and CDR2 is FQNEAQ in the germline V gene (reference sequence). This CDR3 is 15 amino acids long.

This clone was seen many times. The part of the CDR3 DNA that was read is TGTGCCAGCAGAGCCACCGGGACAGGGGGCACTGAA. Translation: CASRATGTGGTE. The whole CDR3 protein reads CASRATGTGGTEAFF. The J gene is TRBJ1-1, the V gene TRBV6-4; 11 nucleotides agree with TRBD1. The read ends 3 residues before the CDR3 terminus; that terminus is restored from the germline J gene. The CDR3 extends over 15 amino acids. The V gene end was trimmed by 6 bases and the J gene end by 4 bases; junction bases not matched to a gene: 7. CDR1 is MRHNA, CDR2 SNTAGT, per germline.

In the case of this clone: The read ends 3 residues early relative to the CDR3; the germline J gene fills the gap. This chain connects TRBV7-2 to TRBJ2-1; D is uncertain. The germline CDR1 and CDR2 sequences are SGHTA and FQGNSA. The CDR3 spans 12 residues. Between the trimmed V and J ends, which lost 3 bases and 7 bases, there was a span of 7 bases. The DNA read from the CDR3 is TGTGCCAGCAGCTTTTTCCGGAATGAG. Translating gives CASSFFRNE. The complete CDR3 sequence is CASSFFRNEQFF.

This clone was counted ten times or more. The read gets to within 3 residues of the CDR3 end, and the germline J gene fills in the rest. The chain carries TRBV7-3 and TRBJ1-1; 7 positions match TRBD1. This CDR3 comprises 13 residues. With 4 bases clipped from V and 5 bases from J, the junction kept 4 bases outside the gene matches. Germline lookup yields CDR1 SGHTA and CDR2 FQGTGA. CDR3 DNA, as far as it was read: TGTGCCAGCAGCTCCCTACAGGGGACTGAA. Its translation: CASSSLQGTE. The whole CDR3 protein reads CASSSLQGTEAFF.

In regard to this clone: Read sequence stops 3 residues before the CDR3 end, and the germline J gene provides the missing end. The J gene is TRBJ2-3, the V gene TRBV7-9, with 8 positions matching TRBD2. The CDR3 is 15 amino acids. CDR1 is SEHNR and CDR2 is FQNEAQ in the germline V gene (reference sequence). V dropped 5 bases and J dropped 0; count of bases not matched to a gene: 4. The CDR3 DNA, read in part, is TGTGCCAGCAGCCGGGAGGGGATTAGCACAGATACG. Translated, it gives CASSREGISTDT. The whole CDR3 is CASSREGISTDTQYF.

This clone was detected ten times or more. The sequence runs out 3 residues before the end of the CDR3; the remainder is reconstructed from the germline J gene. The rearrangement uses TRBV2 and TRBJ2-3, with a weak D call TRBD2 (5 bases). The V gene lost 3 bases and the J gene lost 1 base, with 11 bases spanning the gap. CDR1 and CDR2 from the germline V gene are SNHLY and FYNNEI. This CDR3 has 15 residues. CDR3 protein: CASSDYSRGTDTQYF. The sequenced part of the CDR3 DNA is TGTGCCAGCAGTGATTACTCGAGGGGCACAGATACG.

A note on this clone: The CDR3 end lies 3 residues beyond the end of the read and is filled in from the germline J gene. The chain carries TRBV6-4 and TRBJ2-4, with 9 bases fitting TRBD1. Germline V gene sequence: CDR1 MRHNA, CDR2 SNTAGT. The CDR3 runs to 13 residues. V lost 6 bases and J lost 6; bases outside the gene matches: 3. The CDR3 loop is CASSPGQGNIQYF. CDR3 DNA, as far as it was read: TGTGCCAGCAGCCCGGGACAGGGAAACATT.

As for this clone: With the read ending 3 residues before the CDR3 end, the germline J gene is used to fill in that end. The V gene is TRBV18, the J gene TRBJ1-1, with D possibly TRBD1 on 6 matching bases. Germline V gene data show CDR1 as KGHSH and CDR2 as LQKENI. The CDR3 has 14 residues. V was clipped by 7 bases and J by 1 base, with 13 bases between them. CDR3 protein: CASWTQGTNTEAFF. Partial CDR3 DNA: TGTGCCAGCTGGACGCAGGGGACGAACACTGAA.

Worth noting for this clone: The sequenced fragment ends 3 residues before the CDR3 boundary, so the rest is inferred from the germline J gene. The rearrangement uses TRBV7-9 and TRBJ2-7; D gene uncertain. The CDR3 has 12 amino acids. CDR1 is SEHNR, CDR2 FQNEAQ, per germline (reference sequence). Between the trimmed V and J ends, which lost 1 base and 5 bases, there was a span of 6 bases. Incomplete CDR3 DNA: TGTGCCAGCAGCTTAGGCGTGAACGAG. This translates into CASSLGVNE. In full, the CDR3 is CASSLGVNEQYF. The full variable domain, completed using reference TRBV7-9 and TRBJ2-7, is DTGVSQNPRHKITKRGQNVTFRCDPISEHNRLYWYRQTLGQGPEFLTYFQNEAQLEKSRLLSDRFSAERPKGSFSTLEIQRTEQGDSAMYLCASSLGVNEQYFGPGTRLTVT.

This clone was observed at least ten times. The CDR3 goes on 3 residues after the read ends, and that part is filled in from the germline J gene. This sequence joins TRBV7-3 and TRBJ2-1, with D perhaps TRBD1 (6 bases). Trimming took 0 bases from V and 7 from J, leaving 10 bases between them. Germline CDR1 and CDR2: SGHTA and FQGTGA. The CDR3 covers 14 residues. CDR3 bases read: TGTGCCAGCAGCTTAACGACAGGTGCAAATGAG. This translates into CASSLTTGANE. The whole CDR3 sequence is CASSLTTGANEQFF.

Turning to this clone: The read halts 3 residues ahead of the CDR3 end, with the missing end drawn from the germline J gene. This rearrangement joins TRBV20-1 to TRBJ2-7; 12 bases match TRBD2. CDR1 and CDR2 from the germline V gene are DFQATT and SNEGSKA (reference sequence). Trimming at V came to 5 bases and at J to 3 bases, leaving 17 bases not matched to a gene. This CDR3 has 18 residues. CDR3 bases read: TGCAGTGCTCAACCGGGACTAGCGGGCCGAGGTCCCCTCTACGAG. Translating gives CSAQPGLAGRGPLYE. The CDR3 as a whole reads CSAQPGLAGRGPLYEQYF.

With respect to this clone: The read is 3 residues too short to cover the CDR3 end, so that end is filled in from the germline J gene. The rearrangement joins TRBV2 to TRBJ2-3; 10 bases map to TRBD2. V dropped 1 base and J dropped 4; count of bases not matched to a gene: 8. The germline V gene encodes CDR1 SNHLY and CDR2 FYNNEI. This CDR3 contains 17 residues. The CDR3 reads CASSEVVLAGVADTQYF. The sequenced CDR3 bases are TGTGCCAGCAGTGAAGTGGTGCTAGCGGGAGTGGCAGATACG.

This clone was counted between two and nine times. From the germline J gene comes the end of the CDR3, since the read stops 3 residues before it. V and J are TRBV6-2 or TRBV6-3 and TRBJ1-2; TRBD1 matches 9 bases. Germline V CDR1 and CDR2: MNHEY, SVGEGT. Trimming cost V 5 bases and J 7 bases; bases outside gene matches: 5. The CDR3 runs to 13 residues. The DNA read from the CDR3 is TGTGCCAGCAGTCGAACAGGGGGCCGTGGC. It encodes CASSRTGGRG. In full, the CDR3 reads CASSRTGGRGYTF.

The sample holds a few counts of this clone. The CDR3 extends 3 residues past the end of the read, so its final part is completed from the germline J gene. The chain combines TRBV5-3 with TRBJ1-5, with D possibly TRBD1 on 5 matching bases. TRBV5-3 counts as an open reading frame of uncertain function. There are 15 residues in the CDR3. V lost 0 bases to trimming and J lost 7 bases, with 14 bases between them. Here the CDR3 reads CARSLASGVGQPQHF. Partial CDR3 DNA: TGTGCCAGAAGCTTGGCGTCGGGGGTAGGGCAGCCC.

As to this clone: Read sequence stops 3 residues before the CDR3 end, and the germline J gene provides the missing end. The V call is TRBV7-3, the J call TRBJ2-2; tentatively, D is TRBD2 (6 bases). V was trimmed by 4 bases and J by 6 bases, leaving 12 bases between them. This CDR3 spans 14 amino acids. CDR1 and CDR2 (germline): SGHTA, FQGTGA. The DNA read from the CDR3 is TGTGCCAGCAGCTCGACCGGGGGAGCCGGGGAG. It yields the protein CASSSTGGAGE. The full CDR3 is CASSSTGGAGELFF.

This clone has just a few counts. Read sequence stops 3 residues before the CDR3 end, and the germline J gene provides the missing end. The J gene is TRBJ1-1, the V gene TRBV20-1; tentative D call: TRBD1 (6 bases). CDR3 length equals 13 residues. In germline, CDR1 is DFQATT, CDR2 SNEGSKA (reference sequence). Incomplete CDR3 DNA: TGCAGTGCACCATTAAGGACTCGGGACATA. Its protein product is CSAPLRTRDI. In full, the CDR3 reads CSAPLRTRDIAFF.

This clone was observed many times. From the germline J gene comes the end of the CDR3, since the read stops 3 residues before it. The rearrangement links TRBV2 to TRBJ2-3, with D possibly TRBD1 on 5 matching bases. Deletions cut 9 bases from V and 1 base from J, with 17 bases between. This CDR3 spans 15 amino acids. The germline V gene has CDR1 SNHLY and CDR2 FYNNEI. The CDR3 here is CARKQDPRGTDTQYF. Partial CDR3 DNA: TGTGCCAGGAAACAGGACCCTCGGGGCACAGATACG.

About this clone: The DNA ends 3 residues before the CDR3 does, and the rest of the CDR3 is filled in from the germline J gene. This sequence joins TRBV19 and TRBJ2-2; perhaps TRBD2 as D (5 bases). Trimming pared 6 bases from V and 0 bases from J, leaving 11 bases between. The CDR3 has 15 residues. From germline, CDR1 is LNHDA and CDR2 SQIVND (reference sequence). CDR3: CASRESGANTGELFF. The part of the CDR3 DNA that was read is TGTGCCAGTAGAGAGAGCGGCGCGAACACCGGGGAG.

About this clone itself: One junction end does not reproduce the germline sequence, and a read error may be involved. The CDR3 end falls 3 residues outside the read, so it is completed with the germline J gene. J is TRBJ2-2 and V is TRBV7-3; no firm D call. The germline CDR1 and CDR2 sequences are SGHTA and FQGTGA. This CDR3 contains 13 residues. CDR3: CASSLTKGGELFF. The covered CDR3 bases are TGTGCCAGCAGCCTAACTAAGGGCGGGGAG.

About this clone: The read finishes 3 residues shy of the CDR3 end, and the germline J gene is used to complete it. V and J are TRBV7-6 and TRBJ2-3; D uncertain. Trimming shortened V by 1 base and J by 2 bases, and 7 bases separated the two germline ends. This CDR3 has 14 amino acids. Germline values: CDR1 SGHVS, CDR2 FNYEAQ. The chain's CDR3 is CASSLGQVTDTQYF. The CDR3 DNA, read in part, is TGTGCCAGCAGCTTAGGACAAGTCACAGATACG.

This chain's CDR3 is CARSTGDSPLHF. The CDR3 DNA, read in part, is TGTGCCAGATCGACAGGAGATTCACCC. The chain recombines TRBV19 with TRBJ1-6; D is perhaps TRBD1 (6 bases). The read is 3 residues too short to cover the CDR3 end, so that end is filled in from the germline J gene. Germline CDR1 is LNHDA and CDR2 is SQIVND (reference sequence). The CDR3 sequence is 12 residues long. Trimming stripped 9 bases from V and 8 bases from J, with 11 bases between. Filled out from reference TRBV19 and TRBJ1-6, the complete variable domain reads DGGITQSPKYLFRKEGQNVTLSCEQNLNHDAMYWYRQDPGQGLRLIYYSQIVNDFQKGDIAEGYSVSREKKESFPLTVTSAQKNPTAFYLCARSTGDSPLHFGNGTRLTVT.

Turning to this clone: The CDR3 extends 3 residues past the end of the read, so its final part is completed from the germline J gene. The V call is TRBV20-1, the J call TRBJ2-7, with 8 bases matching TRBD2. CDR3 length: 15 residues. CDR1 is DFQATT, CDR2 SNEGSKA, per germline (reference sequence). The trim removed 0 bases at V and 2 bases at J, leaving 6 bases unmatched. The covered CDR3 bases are TGCAGTGCTAGAGATACGGGGGGGTCCGCCTACGAG. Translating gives CSARDTGGSAYE. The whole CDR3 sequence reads CSARDTGGSAYEQYF.

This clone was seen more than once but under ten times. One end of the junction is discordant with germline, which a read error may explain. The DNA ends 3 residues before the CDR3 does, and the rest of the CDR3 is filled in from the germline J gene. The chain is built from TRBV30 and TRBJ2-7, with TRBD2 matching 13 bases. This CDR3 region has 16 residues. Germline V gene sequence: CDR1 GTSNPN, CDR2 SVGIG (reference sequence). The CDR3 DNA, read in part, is TGTGCCTGGAGCCGGACTAGCGGGAGCATCTCCCACGAG. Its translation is CAWSRTSGSISHE. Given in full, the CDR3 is CAWSRTSGSISHEQYF.

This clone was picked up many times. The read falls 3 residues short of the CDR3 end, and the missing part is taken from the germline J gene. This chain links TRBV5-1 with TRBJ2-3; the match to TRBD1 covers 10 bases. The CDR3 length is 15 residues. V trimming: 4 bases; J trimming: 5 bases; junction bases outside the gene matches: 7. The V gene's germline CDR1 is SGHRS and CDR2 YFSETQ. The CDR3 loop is CASSVRQGAGDTQYF. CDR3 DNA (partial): TGCGCCAGCAGCGTAAGACAGGGGGCGGGAGATACG.

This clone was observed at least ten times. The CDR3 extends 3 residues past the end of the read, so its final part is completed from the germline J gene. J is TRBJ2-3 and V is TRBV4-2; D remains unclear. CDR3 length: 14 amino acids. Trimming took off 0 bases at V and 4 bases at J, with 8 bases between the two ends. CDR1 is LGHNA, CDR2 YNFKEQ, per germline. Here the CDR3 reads CASSQEANSDTQYF. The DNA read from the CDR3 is TGTGCCAGCAGCCAAGAAGCGAATTCAGATACG.

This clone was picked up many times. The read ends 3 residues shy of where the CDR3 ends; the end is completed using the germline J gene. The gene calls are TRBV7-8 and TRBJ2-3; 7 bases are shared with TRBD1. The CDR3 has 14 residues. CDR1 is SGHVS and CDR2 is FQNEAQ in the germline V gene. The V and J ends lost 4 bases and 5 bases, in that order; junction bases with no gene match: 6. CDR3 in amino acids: CASSSRQGVDTQYF. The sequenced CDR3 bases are TGTGCCAGCAGCTCCCGGCAGGGGGTAGATACG. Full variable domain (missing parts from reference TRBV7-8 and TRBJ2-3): GAGVSQSPRYKVAKRGQDVALRCDPISGHVSLFWYQQALGQGPEFLTYFQNEAQLDKSGLPSDRFFAERPEGSVSTLKIQRTQQEDSAVYLCASSSRQGVDTQYFGPGTRLTVL.

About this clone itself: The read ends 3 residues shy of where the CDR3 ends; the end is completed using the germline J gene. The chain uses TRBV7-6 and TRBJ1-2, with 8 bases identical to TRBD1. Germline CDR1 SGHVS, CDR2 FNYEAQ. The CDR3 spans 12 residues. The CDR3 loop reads CASSLGQGGYTF. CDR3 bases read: TGTGCCAGCAGCTTAGGACAGGGGGGC.

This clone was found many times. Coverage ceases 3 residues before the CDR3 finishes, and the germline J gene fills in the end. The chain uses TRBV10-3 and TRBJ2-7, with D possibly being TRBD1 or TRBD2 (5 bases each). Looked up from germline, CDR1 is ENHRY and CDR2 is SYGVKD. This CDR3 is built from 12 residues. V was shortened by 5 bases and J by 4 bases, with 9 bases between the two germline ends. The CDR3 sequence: CAISLEGYEQYF. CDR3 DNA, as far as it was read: TGTGCCATCAGTCTCGAGGGGTACGAG.

CDR3 DNA, as far as it was read: TGTGCCAGCAGCTTCTTTGCGGGAGGGAGGAATGAG. Amino acids: CASSFFAGGRNE. The whole CDR3 reads CASSFFAGGRNEQFF. This rearrangement joins TRBV7-9 to TRBJ2-1, with 9 bases matching TRBD2. Sequencing ends 3 residues short of the CDR3 end; the germline J gene provides the rest. The V segment lost 3 bases and the J segment 7 bases; nucleotides outside the gene matches: 7. The germline CDR1 and CDR2 sequences are SEHNR and FQNEAQ (reference sequence). This CDR3 region has 15 residues.

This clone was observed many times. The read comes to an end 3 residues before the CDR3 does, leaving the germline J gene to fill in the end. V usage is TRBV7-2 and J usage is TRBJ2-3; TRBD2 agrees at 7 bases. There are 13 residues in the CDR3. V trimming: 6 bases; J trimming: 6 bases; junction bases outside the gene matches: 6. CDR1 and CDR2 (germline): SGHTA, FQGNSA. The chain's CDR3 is CASSPWDYDTQYF. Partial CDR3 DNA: TGTGCCAGCAGTCCTTGGGACTATGATACG.